Presented here are 17 T cell receptor beta chains from one specimen sequenced in a study of circulating and synovial CD4+ cells in juvenile arthritis. Assay used: immunoSEQ multiplex PCR; TCRdb lists only in-frame clones, some missing. The table records approximately 36,000 clones, around 96% of them present only once. Sequencing input: CD4+ T cells from blood. These receptors originate from a human donor with juvenile idiopathic arthritis.

This clone was counted a single time. This rearrangement joins TRBV15 to TRBJ2-7, with D possibly matching TRBD2 (5 bases). The CDR3 extends over 13 amino acids. V lost 4 bases, J lost 2 bases, and 9 bases lay in between. Germline V lookup: CDR1 LNHNV, CDR2 YYDKDF (reference sequence). Here the CDR3 DNA reads TGTGCCACCAGCAACCGGGGAACCTACGAGCAGTACTTC. It specifies CATSNRGTYEQYF.

The chain links TRBV18 to TRBJ2-2, with a possible D match to TRBD2 (5 bases). CDR1 KGHSH and CDR2 LQKENI come from the germline V gene. Between the trimmed V and J ends, which lost 3 bases and 4 bases, there was a span of 9 bases. CDR3 length: 14 amino acids. This CDR3 reads CASSPGISTGELFF. The DNA for the CDR3 is TGTGCCAGCTCACCCGGGATTTCCACCGGGGAGCTGTTTTTT.

The chain carries TRBV6-6 and TRBJ1-3, with 10 bases lining up with TRBD1. CDR1 and CDR2 from the germline V gene are MNHNY and SVGAGI (reference sequence). This CDR3 has 15 residues. The trim removed 6 bases at V and 3 bases at J, leaving 5 bases unmatched. The chain's CDR3 is CASRPGQGGGNTIYF. For the CDR3, the DNA is TGTGCCAGCAGACCAGGACAGGGGGGTGGAAACACCATATATTTT.

On this clone itself: Other DNA sequences from this sample encode an identical CDR3 as well. The chain has TRBV9 and TRBJ1-6; a possible D gene is TRBD1 (5 bases). Trimming cost V 3 bases and J 0 bases, with 10 bases left between them. Germline V CDR1 and CDR2: SGDLS, YYNGEE. CDR3 length equals 16 residues. CDR3 sequence: CASSARDSSYNSPLHF. CDR3 bases: TGTGCCAGCAGCGCCAGGGATAGCTCCTATAATTCACCCCTCCACTTT.

This clone was observed a single time. The chain employs TRBV6-5 and TRBJ2-7, with 8 bases lining up with TRBD1. Germline V CDR1 and CDR2: MNHEY, SVGAGI. The J segment lost 5 bases and the V segment lost 5 bases, leaving 8 bases of the junction unmatched. CDR3 length equals 14 residues. CDR3 nucleotide sequence: TGTGCCAGCAGTCAGGGGGCCACCATCCACGAGCAGTACTTC. Translation: CASSQGATIHEQYF.

The chain joins TRBV7-9 to TRBJ2-3, with a weak D call TRBD1 (5 bases). This CDR3 contains 15 residues. Between the trimmed V and J ends, which lost 0 bases and 0 bases, there was a span of 7 bases. Per germline, CDR1 SEHNR and CDR2 FQNEAQ (reference sequence). This CDR3 is CASSLAGPSTDTQYF. The CDR3 coding sequence is TGTGCCAGCAGCTTAGCGGGGCCCAGCACAGATACGCAGTATTTT.

The V and J genes are TRBV7-9 and TRBJ1-2; 7 nucleotides align to TRBD1. CDR1 and CDR2 (germline): SEHNR, FQNEAQ (reference sequence). The length of the CDR3 is 15 residues. Trimming removed 5 bases from V and 4 bases from J; junction bases left unmatched: 10. This CDR3 is CASSQGTETIYGYTF. CDR3 sequence (DNA): TGTGCCAGCAGCCAGGGGACAGAGACTATCTATGGCTACACCTTC.

The V and J genes are TRBV29-1 and TRBJ2-7; 8 bases are shared with TRBD1. Looked up from germline, CDR1 is SQVTM and CDR2 is ANQGSEA. This CDR3 region has 13 residues. V trimming: 6 bases; J trimming: 3 bases; junction bases outside the gene matches: 7. The CDR3 here is CSVAHRGVYEQYF. The CDR3 nucleotides are TGCAGCGTCGCGCACAGGGGGGTCTACGAGCAGTACTTC.

To note about this clone: The DNA is omitted, as the CDR3 cannot be located on it reliably, and the CDR3 follows TCRdb's listing. This chain joins TRBV21-1 and TRBJ1-5; the table gives TRBD1 as D, unverified against the DNA. TRBV21-1 is a pseudogene. Ends included, the CDR3 has 19 residues. The CDR3 loop is CASSKLGQVGVGSNQPQHF.

V and J are TRBV6-1 and TRBJ2-1, with unresolved D. The V gene lost 2 bases and the J gene lost 0 bases, with 8 bases spanning the gap. The germline gives CDR1 MNHNS, CDR2 SASEGT. This CDR3 is built from 15 residues. The CDR3 here is CASSEQRSSYNEQFF. The CDR3 DNA follows: TGTGCCAGCAGTGAACAGAGGAGCTCCTACAATGAGCAGTTCTTC.

J is TRBJ2-1 and V is TRBV9; TRBD2 might be the D (9 bases). CDR1 is SGDLS and CDR2 is YYNGEE in the germline V gene. Trimming removed 7 bases from V and 1 base from J, with 18 bases in between. CDR3 length: 16 amino acids. In DNA form, the CDR3 reads TGTGCCAGCTCTCAGCGGGGGGACAGGTCCTACAATGAGCAGTTCTTC. Its protein product is CASSQRGDRSYNEQFF.

J is TRBJ1-3 and V is TRBV6-6; no firm D call. Germline values: CDR1 MNHNY, CDR2 SVGAGI (reference sequence). The CDR3 has 14 residues. V was pared by 6 bases and J by 0 bases, with 9 bases between. CDR3 region: CASSLSSSGNTIYF. The CDR3 DNA sequence: TGTGCCAGCAGCCTGTCGAGCTCTGGAAACACCATATATTTT.

Of note for this clone: One end of the junction fails to match germline, which may point to a read error. The sample carries other DNA sequences with the same CDR3. The V and J genes are TRBV2 and TRBJ1-6; a possible D gene is TRBD1 (6 bases). Germline CDR1 is SNHLY and CDR2 is FYNNEI. The CDR3 extends over 17 amino acids. CDR3 nucleotide sequence: TGTGCCAGCAGTCCCAATCCCAGGACAGATTATAATTCCCCCCTCCACTTT. It translates to CASSPNPRTDYNSPLHF.

The V gene is TRBV29-1, the J gene TRBJ1-2; no firm D call. The CDR3 length is 13 residues. CDR1 is SQVTM, CDR2 ANQGSEA, per germline. Trimming took off 6 bases at V and 4 bases at J, with 15 bases between the two ends. The CDR3 region has the DNA TGCAGCGTAGATTGGGAGTCCTCCTATGGCTACACCTTC. It encodes CSVDWESSYGYTF.

This clone was detected a few times. The chain combines TRBV5-1 with TRBJ2-7; maybe TRBD1 (5 bases). Trimming stripped 0 bases from V and 5 bases from J, with 12 bases between. The germline CDR1 and CDR2 sequences are SGHRS and YFSETQ. The CDR3 is 14 amino acids. The CDR3 reads CASSLVQGPNEQYF. DNA for the CDR3: TGCGCCAGCAGCTTGGTGCAGGGCCCAAACGAGCAGTACTTC.

The chain recombines TRBV18 with TRBJ2-2; a possible D gene is TRBD1 (6 bases). The CDR3 loop spans 14 amino acids. V lost 6 bases and J 4 bases, leaving 12 bases between the germline ends. The V gene's germline CDR1 is KGHSH and CDR2 LQKENI. CDR3 sequence reads: CASSPGTRTGELFF. CDR3 bases: TGTGCCAGCTCTCCCGGGACACGCACCGGGGAGCTGTTTTTT.

The chain links TRBV4-3 to TRBJ1-1; D is unclear. Germline V gene data show CDR1 as LGHNA and CDR2 as YSLEER. The CDR3 covers 15 residues. Between the trimmed V and J ends, which lost 4 bases and 0 bases, there was a span of 12 bases. The CDR3 spells CASSRVEGLNTEAFF. The CDR3 coding sequence is TGCGCCAGCAGCCGAGTAGAGGGCCTGAACACTGAAGCTTTCTTT.